These 24 T cell receptor beta chains came from one sample sequenced in a study of pediatric ulcerative colitis. Only in-frame clones appear in the TCRdb table, and some are missing; sequencing was by immunoSEQ multiplex PCR. The sample has some 25,000 clones, over 65% seen once. The rectum was sampled with one to two pinch biopsies at colonoscopy. Source material: gut tissue. The receptors shown here come from a boy aged 5-17 years with severe ulcerative colitis.

The V and J genes are TRBV4-1 and TRBJ2-1, with D perhaps matching TRBD1 or TRBD2 (5 bases each). The CDR3 runs 14 residues. CDR1 is MGHRA, CDR2 YSYEKL, per germline. Trimming stripped 1 base from V and 6 bases from J, with 10 bases between. DNA of the CDR3: TGCGCCAGCAGCCAAGTGGGACGGACCAATGAGCAGTTCTTC. Residues: CASSQVGRTNEQFF.

This clone was seen only a few times. The V gene is TRBV5-4, the J gene TRBJ1-1; 8 bases line up with TRBD1. The CDR3 is 14 amino acids. Losses at the gene ends were 3 bases for V and 6 bases for J; bases not matched to a gene: 7. CDR1 and CDR2 from the germline V gene are SGHNT and YYREEE (reference sequence). CDR3: CASSSGQGTAEAFF. CDR3 bases: TGTGCCAGCAGCTCCGGACAGGGCACCGCTGAAGCTTTCTTT.

The gene calls are TRBV18 and TRBJ2-7; TRBD1 agrees at 9 bases. This CDR3 region has 15 residues. V shed 0 bases, J shed 3 bases, and the junction held 3 bases outside the gene matches. CDR1 KGHSH and CDR2 LQKENI come from the germline V gene. CDR3 coding DNA: TGTGCCAGCTCACCACCTGGGACAGGGTACTACGAGCAGTACTTC. This gives the protein CASSPPGTGYYEQYF.

This chain uses TRBV5-1 with TRBJ2-7; the D is unclear. The CDR3 is 13 residues long. CDR1 SGHRS and CDR2 YFSETQ come from the germline V gene. The V end was cut by 4 bases, the J end by 0 bases, with 8 bases between. CDR3 residues: CASSPLNSYEQYF. The CDR3 bases are TGCGCCAGCAGCCCGTTAAACTCCTACGAGCAGTACTTC.

Remarks on this clone: Other DNA sequences in this specimen translate into the identical CDR3. This rearrangement joins TRBV4-1 to TRBJ2-7; D unclear. V shed 1 base and J shed 2 bases, with 9 bases lying between them. Looked up from germline, CDR1 is MGHRA and CDR2 is YSYEKL. The CDR3 loop spans 14 amino acids. DNA of the CDR3: TGCGCCAGCAGCCAAGTTGAACTCGCCTACGAGCAGTACTTC. This sequence encodes CASSQVELAYEQYF.

The chain carries TRBV4-2 and TRBJ2-1, with D maybe TRBD2 (6 bases). The CDR3 covers 16 residues. In germline, CDR1 is LGHNA, CDR2 YNFKEQ. Trimming removed 2 bases from V and 4 bases from J, with 15 bases in between. The CDR3 DNA follows: TGTGCCAGCAGCCAATTTACGGCTAGCGAGTACAATGAGCAGTTCTTC. Protein sequence: CASSQFTASEYNEQFF.

The chain employs TRBV29-1 and TRBJ2-3; 11 bases agree with TRBD2. V was pared by 1 base and J by 0 bases, with 0 bases of the junction left unmatched. Germline V lookup: CDR1 SQVTM, CDR2 ANQGSEA. CDR3 length: 15 residues. CDR3 in DNA: TGCAGCGTTGAAGGGACTAGCGGGAGCACAGATACGCAGTATTTT. Translating it yields CSVEGTSGSTDTQYF.

The chain is built from TRBV11-2 and TRBJ2-7, with D unclear. V shed 5 bases and J shed 2 bases, with 16 bases lying between them. Germline V gene lookup returns CDR1 SGHAT and CDR2 FQNNGV. The CDR3 totals 15 residues. The CDR3 region is CASSPGGSLAYEQYF. The CDR3 coding sequence is TGTGCCAGCAGCCCAGGCGGCAGCCTTGCCTACGAGCAGTACTTC.

CDR3 sequence reads: CASSSTGRATNEKLFF. CDR3 sequence (DNA): TGCGCCAGCAGCTCCACTGGACGTGCAACTAATGAAAAACTGTTTTTT. The gene calls are TRBV5-1 and TRBJ1-4; no reliable D call. The CDR3 contains 16 residues. Trimming cost V 3 bases and J 0 bases, with 12 bases left between them. In germline, CDR1 is SGHRS, CDR2 YFSETQ.

This chain connects TRBV19 to TRBJ2-3; unclear D gene. Trimming stripped 6 bases from V and 0 bases from J, with 10 bases between. Germline lookup yields CDR1 LNHDA and CDR2 SQIVND (reference sequence). The CDR3 is 14 amino acids. The CDR3 spells CASRRVSSTDTQYF. The CDR3 region has the DNA TGTGCCAGTAGGCGAGTGAGTAGCACAGATACGCAGTATTTT.

This clone showed up just once. The rearrangement uses TRBV15 and TRBJ2-5; maybe TRBD2 (5 bases). The CDR3 is made up of 16 amino acids. Germline lookup yields CDR1 LNHNV and CDR2 YYDKDF (reference sequence). Trimming cost V 3 bases and J 5 bases, with 19 bases left between them. The CDR3 nucleotides read TGTGCCACCAGCAGGGGAGATTCCCACGCCCTGGAGACCCAGTACTTC. It is translated as CATSRGDSHALETQYF.

This clone has just one count. The gene calls are TRBV5-4 and TRBJ2-2; 7 nucleotides agree with TRBD2. CDR1 and CDR2 from the germline V gene are SGHNT and YYREEE (reference sequence). V was pared by 1 base and J by 1 base, with 4 bases of the junction left unmatched. This CDR3 spans 16 amino acids. CDR3 amino acids: CASSLRSGMNTGELFF. In DNA form, the CDR3 reads TGTGCCAGCAGCTTGAGAAGCGGGATGAACACCGGGGAGCTGTTTTTT.

The J gene is TRBJ1-2, the V gene TRBV5-6, with D perhaps matching TRBD1 (5 bases). Per the germline V gene, CDR1 is SGHDT and CDR2 is YYEEEE. CDR3 length: 13 amino acids. Trimming pared 1 base from V and 7 bases from J, leaving 11 bases between. The chain's CDR3 is CASSLPFGGGYTF. The CDR3 DNA follows: TGTGCCAGCAGCTTGCCTTTCGGGGGTGGCTACACCTTC. The full variable domain, rest sourced from reference TRBV5-6 and TRBJ1-2, is DAGVTQSPTHLIKTRGQQVTLRCSPKSGHDTVSWYQQALGQGPQFIFQYYEEEERQRGNFPDRFSGHQFPNYSSELNVNALLLGDSALYLCASSLPFGGGYTFGSGTRLTVV.

J is TRBJ1-3 and V is TRBV18, with 11 bases lining up with TRBD1. The CDR3 is 17 amino acids. V dropped 5 bases and J dropped 1; count of bases not matched to a gene: 7. The germline V gene encodes CDR1 KGHSH and CDR2 LQKENI. The DNA for the CDR3 is TGTGCCAGCTCAAGAACCGGGACAGGGGGTTCTGGAAACACCATATATTTT. Amino acid sequence: CASSRTGTGGSGNTIYF. The complete variable domain, with remaining parts taken from reference TRBV18 and TRBJ1-3, reads NAGVMQNPRHLVRRRGQEARLRCSPMKGHSHVYWYRQLPEEGLKFMVYLQKENIIDESGMPKERFSAEFPKEGPSILRIQQVVRGDSAAYFCASSRTGTGGSGNTIYFGEGSWLTVV.

The chain carries TRBV7-3 and TRBJ2-3; no clear D. From germline, CDR1 is SGHTA and CDR2 FQGTGA. CDR3 length: 13 amino acids. Trimming shortened V by 1 base and J by 6 bases, and 8 bases separated the two germline ends. CDR3 sequence (DNA): TGTGCCAGCAGCTTAATGCTCGGCGATACGCAGTATTTT. Protein product: CASSLMLGDTQYF.

The gene calls are TRBV5-1 and TRBJ1-1; D is ambiguous. Germline V gene sequence: CDR1 SGHRS, CDR2 YFSETQ. Trimming cost V 2 bases and J 1 base, with 6 bases left between them. This CDR3 is 13 amino acids long. The CDR3 DNA is TGCGCCAGCAGCTTAAGACCGAACACTGAAGCTTTCTTT. Its protein product is CASSLRPNTEAFF.

The V call is TRBV6-1, the J call TRBJ1-5, with D possibly matching TRBD1 (6 bases). The ends were cut back, 1 base at V and 1 base at J, with 8 bases in the middle. Germline V gene sequence: CDR1 MNHNS, CDR2 SASEGT. The CDR3 is made up of 15 amino acids. This CDR3 reads CASSEVGGSNQPQHF. The CDR3 DNA follows: TGTGCCAGCAGTGAAGTGGGGGGCAGCAATCAGCCCCAGCATTTT.

The V gene is TRBV28, the J gene TRBJ1-5; TRBD1 aligns across 7 bases. This CDR3 is 11 amino acids long. Trimming took 5 bases from V and 11 from J; bases not matched to a gene: 3. Germline CDR1 and CDR2: MDHEN and SYDVKM. The CDR3 nucleotides are TGTGCCAGCAGTGACAGGGAAGCCCAGCATTTT. Protein sequence: CASSDREAQHF.

The chain carries TRBV2 and TRBJ2-1; the D gene could be TRBD1 or TRBD2 (5 bases each). This CDR3 is 15 amino acids long. V was shortened by 6 bases and J by 2 bases, with 14 bases between the two germline ends. Germline CDR1 and CDR2: SNHLY and FYNNEI. CDR3 loop: CASRQDWNPYNEQFF. CDR3 nucleotides: TGTGCCAGCAGACAGGACTGGAACCCCTACAATGAGCAGTTCTTC.

The CDR3 sequence: CASSLLGVLLDEQFF. CDR3 coding DNA: TGTGCCAGTAGTCTTTTGGGAGTGCTCTTGGATGAGCAGTTCTTC. The genes are TRBV19 and TRBJ2-1; maybe TRBD2 (5 bases). Trimming left V 5 bases short and J 8 bases short, with 19 bases between. This CDR3 is built from 15 residues. Germline V CDR1 and CDR2: LNHDA, SQIVND (reference sequence).

This clone was seen a single time. The gene calls are TRBV7-9 and TRBJ2-3, with 12 bases aligning to TRBD2. The CDR3 totals 16 residues. The V segment lost 4 bases and the J segment 2 bases; nucleotides outside the gene matches: 4. CDR1 SEHNR and CDR2 FQNEAQ come from the germline V gene (reference sequence). CDR3 bases: TGTGCCAGCAGCTCCGGACTAGCGGGGACCACAGATACGCAGTATTTT. It encodes CASSSGLAGTTDTQYF.

The chain employs TRBV7-2 and TRBJ1-1; tentative D call: TRBD1 (5 bases). The CDR3 has 14 amino acids. Trimming shortened V by 2 bases and J by 1 base, and 8 bases separated the two germline ends. Germline lookup yields CDR1 SGHTA and CDR2 FQGNSA. This CDR3 is CASSLSDRNTEAFF. The CDR3 bases are TGTGCCAGCAGCTTATCAGACAGGAACACTGAAGCTTTCTTT.

This chain connects TRBV19 to TRBJ2-3; perhaps TRBD1 as D (6 bases). This CDR3 is built from 13 residues. Germline V gene sequence: CDR1 LNHDA, CDR2 SQIVND (reference sequence). V was cut by 6 bases and J by 4 bases, with 11 bases left in between. The CDR3 protein is CASRETGADTQYF. The DNA of the CDR3 is TGTGCCAGTAGAGAGACAGGCGCAGATACGCAGTATTTT.

This clone was seen once. This chain links TRBV6-5 with TRBJ2-7; TRBD2 agrees at 7 bases. The CDR3 runs to 11 residues. Germline CDR1 MNHEY, CDR2 SVGAGI. The V gene end was trimmed by 11 bases and the J gene end by 5 bases; junction bases not matched to a gene: 6. CDR3 DNA sequence: TGTGCCGGAGGGAGGGGCGACGAGCAGTACTTC. It codes for CAGGRGDEQYF.